These 5 T cell receptor beta chains came from one sample sequenced in a study of T cell repertoires in aging, cancer and after chemotherapy. Peripheral blood genomic DNA, not sorted cells or RNA, was the template. A mixed TRB-A/B primer pool amplified rearranged TRB by multiplex touch-down PCR. One entry per CDR3 protein results from TCRdb running MiXCR on the multiplex PCR reads. Of under 4,500 distinct CDR3 sequences in the sample, around 40% were seen once. Sequences were obtained from blood. The source is a human donor with a blood cancer.

The genes are TRBV7-9 and TRBJ2-7; D is unclear. V was pared by 7 bases and J by 3 bases, with 7 bases between. Germline V gene data show CDR1 as SEHNR and CDR2 as FQNEAQ (reference sequence). The CDR3 contains 11 residues. In DNA form, the CDR3 reads TGTGCCAGCACCGTAGACTACGAGCAGTACTTC. Amino acid sequence: CASTVDYEQYF. Combining the CDR3 with reference TRBV7-9 and TRBJ2-7 gives the whole variable domain DTGVSQNPRHKITKRGQNVTFRCDPISEHNRLYWYRQTLGQGPEFLTYFQNEAQLEKSRLLSDRFSAERPKGSFSTLEIQRTEQGDSAMYLCASTVDYEQYFGPGTRLTVT.

The chain uses TRBV10-3 and TRBJ2-1; 7 nucleotides agree with TRBD2. CDR3 length equals 18 residues. The junction had 16 bases not matched to a gene; V was cut back by 2 bases and J by 6 bases. Germline V gene lookup returns CDR1 ENHRY and CDR2 SYGVKD. The CDR3 is CAISETLGGREKFNEQFF. CDR3 DNA: TGTGCCATCAGTGAGACTCTCGGTGGGCGGGAGAAGTTCAATGAGCAGTTCTTC.

The chain joins TRBV7-9 to TRBJ2-5; 9 bases map to TRBD1. Germline V gives CDR1 SEHNR, CDR2 FQNEAQ (reference sequence). The CDR3 spans 16 residues. J lost 5 bases, V lost 2 bases, and 9 bases had no gene match. CDR3 residues: CASSLSHGQGIETQYF. CDR3 nucleotide sequence: TGTGCCAGCAGCTTAAGCCATGGACAGGGGATCGAGACCCAGTACTTC.

This clonotype rates as medium-sized. V and J are TRBV13 and TRBJ2-5; D is ambiguous. V was clipped by 4 bases and J by 5 bases, with 11 bases between them. The length of the CDR3 is 13 residues. CDR1 is PRHDT and CDR2 is FYEKMQ in the germline V gene (reference sequence). This chain's CDR3 is CASSSGLSETQYF. The CDR3 nucleotides read TGTGCCAGCAGCTCAGGTTTGAGTGAGACCCAGTACTTC. Full variable domain (rest looked up from reference TRBV13 and TRBJ2-5): AAGVIQSPRHLIKEKRETATLKCYPIPRHDTVYWYQQGPGQDPQFLISFYEKMQSDKGSIPDRFSAQQFSDYHSELNMSSLELGDSALYFCASSSGLSETQYFGPGTRLLVL.

For this clonotype: One end of the junction does not line up with germline, which may come from a read error. This chain joins TRBV5-1 and TRBJ2-5; TRBD1 aligns across 10 bases. CDR3 length equals 16 residues. Per the germline V gene, CDR1 is SGHRS and CDR2 is YFSETQ. The CDR3 DNA is TGTGCCAGCAGCTTAAGGACAGGGGGGCCCGTAGAGACCCAGTACTTC. The encoded protein is CASSLRTGGPVETQYF.